Presented here are 14 T cell receptor beta chains from one specimen sequenced in a study of cytomegalovirus exposure and HLA in healthy donors. Both 60 Vbeta primers and 13 Jbeta primers went into the PCR. The data were produced by immunoSEQ multiplex PCR, yet TCRdb's version contains in-frame clones alone and is incomplete. Here the sample spans roughly 93,000 clones, roughly four fifths being singletons. The material sequenced was PBMCs. The receptor set was obtained from a man younger than 40 in good health and CMV-seronegative.

J is TRBJ1-2 and V is TRBV28, with 8 positions matching TRBD1. CDR3 length equals 12 residues. Unmatched junction bases numbered 1, after V lost 5 bases and J lost 5 bases. Germline V gene sequence: CDR1 MDHEN, CDR2 SYDVKM. DNA for the CDR3: TGTGCCAGCAGTCGGACAGGGTATGGCTACACCTTC. Protein: CASSRTGYGYTF.

V and J are TRBV25-1 and TRBJ2-3; D is possibly TRBD2 (5 bases). V was cut by 11 bases and J by 2 bases, with 23 bases left in between. The CDR3 is made up of 16 amino acids. Germline V gives CDR1 MGHDK, CDR2 SYGVNS. For the CDR3, the DNA is TGTGCCCTTCCCGAAAGATATAGGAGGTCCACAGATACGCAGTATTTT. Protein sequence: CALPERYRRSTDTQYF. The whole variable domain, remainder taken from reference TRBV25-1 and TRBJ2-3, is EADIYQTPRYLVIGTGKKITLECSQTMGHDKMYWYQQDPGMELHLIHYSYGVNSTEKGDLSSESTVSRIRTEHFPLTLESARPSHTSQYLCALPERYRRSTDTQYFGPGTRLTVL.

V usage is TRBV7-2 and J usage is TRBJ2-5; TRBD1 agrees at 8 bases. Germline V CDR1 and CDR2: SGHTA, FQGNSA. The CDR3 has 15 residues. The junction had 6 bases not matched to a gene; V was cut back by 1 base and J by 5 bases. CDR3 sequence: CASSLDRGARETQYF. CDR3 nucleotide sequence: TGTGCCAGCAGCTTAGACAGGGGGGCCCGTGAGACCCAGTACTTC.

This clone was counted between two and nine times. The chain recombines TRBV19 with TRBJ1-4; D uncertain. Germline lookup yields CDR1 LNHDA and CDR2 SQIVND (reference sequence). V was cut by 5 bases and J by 8 bases, with 12 bases left in between. The CDR3 length is 13 residues. CDR3 bases: TGTGCCAGTAGTTTCTCGGGTACCGAAAAACTGTTTTTT. It translates to CASSFSGTEKLFF.

This clone has only a few counts. This CDR3 is CASSWDSGSNQPQHF. In DNA, the CDR3 is TGTGCCAGCAGTTGGGACTCGGGGAGCAATCAGCCCCAGCATTTT. The chain employs TRBV2 and TRBJ1-5, with a possible D match to TRBD1 (5 bases). V was trimmed by 5 bases and J by 1 base, leaving 12 bases between them. Germline V gives CDR1 SNHLY, CDR2 FYNNEI. The CDR3 is 15 residues long.

The chain carries TRBV4-1 and TRBJ2-3; D is undetermined. Germline loops: CDR1 MGHRA, CDR2 YSYEKL. Trimming removed 0 bases from V and 8 bases from J, with 6 bases in between. This CDR3 has 12 residues. CDR3 residues: CASSQDLGTQYF. The DNA for the CDR3 is TGCGCCAGCAGCCAAGATCTCGGTACGCAGTATTTT.

The genes are TRBV25-1 and TRBJ2-2, with D perhaps TRBD2 (5 bases). The CDR3 runs to 18 residues. The V gene lost 2 bases and the J gene lost 2 bases, with 18 bases spanning the gap. The germline V gene has CDR1 MGHDK and CDR2 SYGVNS. The CDR3 DNA follows: TGTGCCAGCAGTGAACGGTCCAGAGTAGCGAGAAACACCGGGGAGCTGTTTTTT. Amino acids: CASSERSRVARNTGELFF.

This rearrangement joins TRBV18 to TRBJ2-2, with a tentative D call TRBD1 (6 bases). Per the germline V gene, CDR1 is KGHSH and CDR2 is LQKENI. CDR3 size: 18 residues. V was cut by 1 base and J by 3 bases, with 18 bases left in between. The CDR3 region has the DNA TGTGCCAGCTCACCACTCTTCCATCAACAGGGAGACACCGGGGAGCTGTTTTTT. It specifies CASSPLFHQQGDTGELFF.

This chain connects TRBV18 to TRBJ2-1; 11 bases fit TRBD1. The CDR3 runs to 17 residues. The germline gives CDR1 KGHSH, CDR2 LQKENI. Trimming at V came to 0 bases and at J to 9 bases, leaving 10 bases not matched to a gene. In nucleotides, the CDR3 is TGTGCCAGCTCACCACCGGGGCTCGGACAGGGGGCGGTTGAGCAGTTCTTC. Protein product: CASSPPGLGQGAVEQFF.

This clone was counted a few times. The V call is TRBV6-5, the J call TRBJ1-2; perhaps TRBD1 as D (6 bases). The CDR3 length is 11 residues. The germline V gene has CDR1 MNHEY and CDR2 SVGAGI. Trimming cost V 5 bases and J 7 bases, with 8 bases left between them. The CDR3 DNA reads as TGTGCCAGCAGTAACAGGGTTGGCTACACCTTC. Translation gives CASSNRVGYTF.

The V gene is TRBV9, the J gene TRBJ2-1; 9 bases line up with TRBD2. Germline lookup yields CDR1 SGDLS and CDR2 YYNGEE. The length of the CDR3 is 16 residues. V gave up 3 bases and J gave up 8 bases; unmatched junction bases: 12. CDR3 residues: CASSDIRSGRIDEQFF. CDR3 bases: TGTGCCAGCAGCGACATTCGTAGCGGGAGAATCGATGAGCAGTTCTTC.

This clone was found a few times. The chain uses TRBV4-2 and TRBJ2-2; TRBD1 might be the D (6 bases). This CDR3 comprises 14 residues. Per germline, CDR1 LGHNA and CDR2 YNFKEQ. V was shortened by 5 bases and J by 7 bases, with 14 bases between the two germline ends. The CDR3 reads CASSAYRVVGELFF. The CDR3 DNA reads TGTGCCAGCAGCGCCTACAGGGTTGTCGGGGAGCTGTTTTTT.

The chain links TRBV5-4 to TRBJ2-3, with 10 bases lining up with TRBD2. This CDR3 region has 16 residues. Germline values: CDR1 SGHNT, CDR2 YYREEE (reference sequence). With V trimmed by 0 bases and J by 4 bases, 5 bases remained unmatched. CDR3 protein: CASSLGAGGPSDTQYF. In DNA form, the CDR3 reads TGTGCCAGCAGCTTGGGAGCGGGGGGGCCGTCAGATACGCAGTATTTT.

This clone was recorded a few times. The chain is built from TRBV5-1 and TRBJ1-2; no reliable D call. The CDR3 is made up of 14 amino acids. Germline CDR1 is SGHRS and CDR2 is YFSETQ. With 0 bases removed from V and 0 bases from J, the gap between germline ends came to 6 bases. The CDR3 sequence is CASSLGTANYGYTF. In DNA, the CDR3 is TGCGCCAGCAGCTTGGGCACAGCTAACTATGGCTACACCTTC.